The 22 T cell receptor beta chains given below trace back to one sample, sequenced in a study of blood T cell repertoires in COVID-19. Clones were sequenced by immunoSEQ multiplex PCR, and TCRdb holds only the in-frame ones, with some missing. The data contain fewer than 350,000 clones, around 85% of them seen just once; the ten biggest clones take up less than 4.5%. Specimen: peripheral blood. The receptors stem from a woman aged 45-65 years with active or convalescent COVID-19.

The chain carries TRBV5-1 and TRBJ1-6, with D hard to call. The CDR3 is 16 amino acids. With 2 bases removed from V and 0 bases from J, the gap between germline ends came to 9 bases. Looked up from germline, CDR1 is SGHRS and CDR2 is YFSETQ. The CDR3 reads CASSLSGSSYNSPLHF. CDR3 in DNA: TGCGCCAGCAGCTTAAGCGGGAGCTCCTATAATTCACCCCTCCACTTT.

This clone was seen a single time. The chain carries TRBV4-1 and TRBJ2-7; D possibly corresponds to TRBD2 (6 bases). The germline V gene has CDR1 MGHRA and CDR2 YSYEKL. The CDR3 totals 15 residues. V lost 2 bases to trimming and J lost 4 bases, with 15 bases between them. Here the CDR3 DNA reads TGCGCCAGCAGCCAATTCGCGGGGCGACGGTACGAGCAGTACTTC. Translated, it gives CASSQFAGRRYEQYF.

This sequence joins TRBV19 and TRBJ2-1; the match to TRBD2 covers 15 bases. The germline CDR1 and CDR2 sequences are LNHDA and SQIVND (reference sequence). The CDR3 has 13 residues. V gave up 10 bases and J gave up 10 bases; unmatched junction bases: 5. The chain's CDR3 is CATGLAGGNEQFF. For the CDR3, the DNA is TGTGCCACAGGACTAGCGGGAGGGAACGAGCAGTTCTTC.

The chain has TRBV11-3 and TRBJ2-5; tentative D call: TRBD1 (6 bases). Germline CDR1 is SGHNT and CDR2 is YENEEA. This CDR3 comprises 19 residues. The V and J ends lost 1 base and 2 bases respectively, with 23 bases between them. CDR3 DNA sequence: TGTGCCAGCAGCTTAGGAGGTTGGGGGCGTGGAGGTCTACAAGAGACCCAGTACTTC. It specifies CASSLGGWGRGGLQETQYF.

The chain uses TRBV6-4 and TRBJ1-1; 8 nucleotides match TRBD1. The trim removed 4 bases at V and 7 bases at J, leaving 8 bases unmatched. This CDR3 has 14 residues. Germline V lookup: CDR1 MRHNA, CDR2 SNTAGT. The CDR3 DNA reads as TGTGCCAGCAGTGTCCCCCCGGGACAGGTTGAAGCTTTCTTT. It translates to CASSVPPGQVEAFF.

This clone appeared once. The rearrangement uses TRBV20-1 and TRBJ1-5, with D possibly being TRBD1 (6 bases). V shed 3 bases and J shed 6 bases, with 18 bases lying between them. CDR1 and CDR2 (germline): DFQATT, SNEGSKA (reference sequence). The CDR3 has 15 amino acids. The CDR3 sequence is CSASDVRGGGQPQHF. Here the CDR3 DNA reads TGCAGTGCTAGTGACGTTAGGGGGGGAGGTCAGCCCCAGCATTTT.

The table lists this clone with a few counts. The V and J genes are TRBV28 and TRBJ2-7; D remains ambiguous. V was clipped by 2 bases and J by 0 bases, with 17 bases between them. CDR1 and CDR2 from the germline V gene are MDHEN and SYDVKM. The length of the CDR3 is 17 residues. CDR3: CASSLVLRRSDSYEQYF. DNA of the CDR3: TGTGCCAGCAGTTTAGTTCTACGGCGGAGCGACTCCTACGAGCAGTACTTC.

As concerns this clone: At one end the junction does not follow the germline gene, possibly because of a read error. The chain joins TRBV14 to TRBJ1-2, with TRBD1 identical over 7 bases. Germline assignment: CDR1 SGHDN and CDR2 FVKESK. This CDR3 has 13 residues. The CDR3 sequence is CASSQTRPGTEAF. CDR3 sequence (DNA): TGTGCCAGCAGCCAGACTAGGCCCGGGACAGAAGCCTTC.

The chain has TRBV12-5 and TRBJ2-7; 9 bases match TRBD1. Germline lookup yields CDR1 LGHNT and CDR2 FRNRAP. CDR3 length equals 14 residues. J was trimmed by 12 bases and V by 0 bases; bases with no gene match: 9. In DNA, the CDR3 is TGTGCTAGTGGTTTGGTTCCGGGACAGGGATGTTTGTACTTC. Amino acids: CASGLVPGQGCLYF.

The CDR3: CASSFFSTSGKNEQFF. The CDR3 DNA sequence: TGTGCCAGCAGCTTTTTCTCGACTAGCGGGAAAAATGAGCAGTTCTTC. The chain uses TRBV12-1 and TRBJ2-1; the table's D call, TRBD2, was not checked against the DNA. TRBV12-1 is an annotated pseudogene. This CDR3 contains 16 residues.

The chain combines TRBV5-6 with TRBJ1-4; possible D gene TRBD1, 6 bases. V lost 5 bases and J 8 bases, leaving 13 bases between the germline ends. The germline V gene has CDR1 SGHDT and CDR2 YYEEEE. The CDR3 covers 13 residues. The CDR3 here is CASRVEGEEKLFF. The CDR3 DNA reads as TGTGCCAGCAGGGTTGAGGGGGAAGAAAAACTGTTTTTT.

This clone was counted a single time. This chain links TRBV29-1 with TRBJ1-1; D possibly corresponds to TRBD1 (6 bases). V gave up 1 base and J gave up 1 base, with 10 bases separating them. CDR1 is SQVTM, CDR2 ANQGSEA, per germline. The CDR3 spans 14 residues. This CDR3 is CSVEGGLKNTEAFF. CDR3 coding DNA: TGCAGCGTTGAAGGGGGGCTTAAGAACACTGAAGCTTTCTTT.

This chain connects TRBV15 to TRBJ2-1; 12 bases are a match to TRBD2. CDR1 LNHNV and CDR2 YYDKDF come from the germline V gene (reference sequence). This CDR3 comprises 16 residues. J was trimmed by 7 bases and V by 0 bases; bases with no gene match: 4. CDR3 DNA sequence: TGTGCCACCAGCAGAGACCCCCTAGCGGGAGGGAATGAGCAGTTCTTC. Translated: CATSRDPLAGGNEQFF.

The rearrangement links TRBV24-1 to TRBJ2-1, with 11 bases fitting TRBD2. The CDR3 spans 15 residues. Germline V gives CDR1 KGHDR, CDR2 SFDVKD. J was trimmed by 7 bases and V by 3 bases; bases with no gene match: 4. The CDR3 region has the DNA TGTGCCACCAGTGATCCCAGGACTAGCGGGAATGAGCAGTTCTTC. Translating it yields CATSDPRTSGNEQFF.

This chain joins TRBV29-1 and TRBJ1-1; D gene ambiguous. Germline-derived CDR1 and CDR2 are SQVTM and ANQGSEA. Trimming took off 0 bases at V and 2 bases at J, with 7 bases between the two ends. This CDR3 has 13 amino acids. The CDR3 here is CSVEEERNTEAFF. The CDR3 DNA follows: TGCAGCGTTGAAGAGGAGAGAAACACTGAAGCTTTCTTT.

This chain uses TRBV5-6 with TRBJ1-6; D is possibly TRBD1 (6 bases). V was cut by 2 bases and J by 8 bases, with 17 bases left in between. CDR1 and CDR2 from the germline V gene are SGHDT and YYEEEE. This CDR3 is built from 16 residues. The CDR3 loop reads CASSLLYREADSPLHF. The DNA of the CDR3 is TGTGCCAGCAGCTTACTCTACAGGGAAGCGGATTCACCCCTCCACTTT.

In regard to this clone: The junction does not match germline at one end; this may be a read error. The chain couples TRBV18 to TRBJ1-1, with TRBD1 identical over 9 bases. There are 14 residues in the CDR3. In germline, CDR1 is KGHSH, CDR2 LQKENI. Here the CDR3 DNA reads TGTGCCAGCTCGCCACAGGGGGCGCGGACTGAAGCTTTCTTT. It codes for CASSPQGARTEAFF.

The gene calls are TRBV18 and TRBJ2-6; D is perhaps TRBD2 (6 bases). This CDR3 is built from 19 residues. Germline V gives CDR1 KGHSH, CDR2 LQKENI. Trimming removed 3 bases from V and 2 bases from J, with 20 bases in between. DNA of the CDR3: TGTGCCAGCTCACCTCTCTCGCCGGGGAGGATCCCTGGGGCCAACGTCCTGACTTTC. Amino acids: CASSPLSPGRIPGANVLTF.

The rearrangement uses TRBV4-1 and TRBJ2-7, with a possible D match to TRBD2 (5 bases). The germline V gene has CDR1 MGHRA and CDR2 YSYEKL. This CDR3 comprises 14 residues. V was clipped by 1 base and J by 3 bases, with 10 bases between them. CDR3 sequence (DNA): TGCGCCAGCAGCCAAGTTGAGGGCCTCTACGAGCAGTACTTC. This encodes CASSQVEGLYEQYF.

The V gene is TRBV29-1, the J gene TRBJ2-7; tentative D call: TRBD2 (5 bases). Trimming shortened V by 6 bases and J by 2 bases, and 14 bases separated the two germline ends. The CDR3 has 13 residues. Germline lookup yields CDR1 SQVTM and CDR2 ANQGSEA. CDR3 loop: CSVGTREPYEQYF. The CDR3, as DNA: TGCAGCGTCGGAACACGGGAACCCTACGAGCAGTACTTC.

The J gene is TRBJ1-2, the V gene TRBV7-8; unclear D gene. Trimming left V 5 bases short and J 3 bases short, with 10 bases between. Germline assignment: CDR1 SGHVS and CDR2 FQNEAQ. The CDR3 has 13 amino acids. Written as DNA, the CDR3 is TGTGCCAGCAGCCCCGACAAGGACTATGGCTACACCTTC. Amino acid sequence: CASSPDKDYGYTF.

The chain recombines TRBV7-8 with TRBJ1-1; no reliable D call. The CDR3 loop spans 14 amino acids. V was clipped by 1 base and J by 2 bases, with 8 bases between them. Germline V gene lookup returns CDR1 SGHVS and CDR2 FQNEAQ. CDR3 protein: CASSLGQANTEAFF. For the CDR3, the DNA is TGTGCCAGCAGCTTAGGGCAGGCCAACACTGAAGCTTTCTTT.